The TCR beta chain under discussion was sequenced for a study of identifying expanded T cells in peripheral blood. Clones were read by immunoSEQ multiplex PCR, and TCRdb kept only the in-frame ones, dropping some. Of roughly 100,000 clones in the sample, approximately 90% were seen once. Study-wide points: Approximately 2-week clone count variance significantly increased as total template count grew. Technical replicates showed around 1.2 changed clones; roughly two weeks around 15; four weeks 19.

The germline gives CDR1 SGHRS, CDR2 YFSETQ. The ends were cut back, 4 bases at V and 6 bases at J, with 17 bases in the middle. CDR3 length: 15 amino acids. Collection occurred without any documented infections or immune events in donors. Comments on this clone: Its antigen is not known.

The sequence was obtained from a person aged 18 to 70 in good health. Sequenced sample: blood. The genes are TRBV5-1 and TRBJ2-1; the D gene could be TRBD1 or TRBD2 (5 bases each). CDR3 loop: CASSQQGAASNEQFF. CDR3 coding DNA: TGCGCCAGCAGCCAGCAGGGAGCCGCCTCCAATGAGCAGTTCTTC. The full variable domain, with the rest looked up from reference TRBV5-1 and TRBJ2-1, is KAGVTQTPRYLIKTRGQQVTLSCSPISGHRSVSWYQQTPGQGLQFLFEYFSETQRNKGNFPGRFSGRQFSNSRSEMNVSTLELGDSALYLCASSQQGAASNEQFFGPGTRLTVL.